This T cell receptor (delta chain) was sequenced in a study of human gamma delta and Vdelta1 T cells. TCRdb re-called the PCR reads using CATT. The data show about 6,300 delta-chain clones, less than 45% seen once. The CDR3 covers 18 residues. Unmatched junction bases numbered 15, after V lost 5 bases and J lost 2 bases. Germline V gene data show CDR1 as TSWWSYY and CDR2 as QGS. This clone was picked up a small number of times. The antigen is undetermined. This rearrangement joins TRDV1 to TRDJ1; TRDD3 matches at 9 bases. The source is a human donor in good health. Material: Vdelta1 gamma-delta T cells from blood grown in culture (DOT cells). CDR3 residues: CALGTLPLLGDPTDKLIF. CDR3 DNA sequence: TGTGCTCTTGGGACTCTTCCCCTCCTGGGGGATCCAACCGATAAACTCATCTTT.